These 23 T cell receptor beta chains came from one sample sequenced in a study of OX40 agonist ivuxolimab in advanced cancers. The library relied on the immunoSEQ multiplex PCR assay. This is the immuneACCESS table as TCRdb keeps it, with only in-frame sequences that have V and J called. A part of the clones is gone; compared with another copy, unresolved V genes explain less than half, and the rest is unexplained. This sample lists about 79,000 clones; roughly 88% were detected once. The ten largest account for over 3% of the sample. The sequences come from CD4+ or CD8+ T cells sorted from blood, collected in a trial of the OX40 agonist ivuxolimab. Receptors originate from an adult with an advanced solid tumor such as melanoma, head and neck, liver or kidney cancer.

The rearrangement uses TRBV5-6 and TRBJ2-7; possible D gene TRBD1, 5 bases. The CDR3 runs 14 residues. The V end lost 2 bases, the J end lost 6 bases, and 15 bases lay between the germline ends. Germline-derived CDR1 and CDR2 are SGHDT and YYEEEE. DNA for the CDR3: TGTGCCAGCAGCTTAGGGGTGGTATGGCGCGAGCAGTACTTC. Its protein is CASSLGVVWREQYF. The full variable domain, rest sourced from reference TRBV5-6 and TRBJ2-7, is DAGVTQSPTHLIKTRGQQVTLRCSPKSGHDTVSWYQQALGQGPQFIFQYYEEEERQRGNFPDRFSGHQFPNYSSELNVNALLLGDSALYLCASSLGVVWREQYFGPGTRLTVT.

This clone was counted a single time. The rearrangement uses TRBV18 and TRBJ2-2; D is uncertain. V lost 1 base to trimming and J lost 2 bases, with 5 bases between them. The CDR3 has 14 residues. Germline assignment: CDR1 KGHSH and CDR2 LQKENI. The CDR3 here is CASSPLPNTGELFF. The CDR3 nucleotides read TGTGCCAGCTCACCACTACCCAACACCGGGGAGCTGTTTTTT.

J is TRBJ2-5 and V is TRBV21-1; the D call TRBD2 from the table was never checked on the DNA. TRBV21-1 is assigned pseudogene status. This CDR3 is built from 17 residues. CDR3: CASSKALAGRPLWTQYF. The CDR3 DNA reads TGTGCCAGCAGCAAAGCACTAGCGGGGAGGCCTCTGTGGACCCAGTACTTC.

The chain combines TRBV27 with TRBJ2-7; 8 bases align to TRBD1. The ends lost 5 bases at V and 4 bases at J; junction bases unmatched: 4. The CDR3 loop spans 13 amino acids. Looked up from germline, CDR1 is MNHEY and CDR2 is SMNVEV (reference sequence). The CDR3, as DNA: TGTGCCAGCAGTAGGACAGGGACGTACGAGCAGTACTTC. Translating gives CASSRTGTYEQYF.

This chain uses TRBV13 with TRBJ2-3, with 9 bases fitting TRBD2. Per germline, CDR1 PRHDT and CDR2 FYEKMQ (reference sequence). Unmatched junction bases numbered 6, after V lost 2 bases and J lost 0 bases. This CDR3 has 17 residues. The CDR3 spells CASSLILAGGSTDTQYF. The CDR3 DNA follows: TGTGCCAGCAGCTTAATTCTGGCGGGAGGGAGCACAGATACGCAGTATTTT.

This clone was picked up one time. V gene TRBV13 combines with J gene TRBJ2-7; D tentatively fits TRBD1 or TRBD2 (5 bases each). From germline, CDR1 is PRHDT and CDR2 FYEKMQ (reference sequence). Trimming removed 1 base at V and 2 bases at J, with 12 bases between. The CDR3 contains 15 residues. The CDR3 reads CASSLAGTGTYEQYF. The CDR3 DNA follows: TGTGCCAGCAGCTTAGCGGGGACGGGTACCTACGAGCAGTACTTC.

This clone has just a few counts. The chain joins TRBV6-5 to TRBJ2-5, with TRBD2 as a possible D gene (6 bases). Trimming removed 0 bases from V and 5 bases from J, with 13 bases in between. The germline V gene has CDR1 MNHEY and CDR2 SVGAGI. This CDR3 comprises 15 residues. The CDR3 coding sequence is TGTGCCAGCAGTTACTCGGTTCCGGGGGAGGAGACCCAGTACTTC. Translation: CASSYSVPGEETQYF.

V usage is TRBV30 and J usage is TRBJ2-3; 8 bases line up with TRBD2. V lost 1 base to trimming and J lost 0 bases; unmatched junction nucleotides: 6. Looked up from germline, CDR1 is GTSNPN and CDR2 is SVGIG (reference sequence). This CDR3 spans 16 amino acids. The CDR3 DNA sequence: TGTGCCTGGAGTGGCGGGAGGAACGTTAGCACAGATACGCAGTATTTT. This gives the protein CAWSGGRNVSTDTQYF.

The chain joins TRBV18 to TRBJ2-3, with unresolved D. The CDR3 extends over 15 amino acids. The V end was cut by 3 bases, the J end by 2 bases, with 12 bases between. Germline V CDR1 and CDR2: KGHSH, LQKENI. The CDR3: CASSPSSSATDTQYF. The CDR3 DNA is TGTGCCAGCTCACCTAGCTCCAGCGCCACAGATACGCAGTATTTT.

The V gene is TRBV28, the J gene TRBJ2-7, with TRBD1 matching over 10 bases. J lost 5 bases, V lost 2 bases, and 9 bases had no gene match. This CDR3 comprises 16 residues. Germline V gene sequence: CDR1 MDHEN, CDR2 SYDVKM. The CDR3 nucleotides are TGTGCCAGCAGTTTAATCCCCGGGACAGGGGCCGACGAGCAGTACTTC. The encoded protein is CASSLIPGTGADEQYF. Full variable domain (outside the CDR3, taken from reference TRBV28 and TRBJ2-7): DVKVTQSSRYLVKRTGEKVFLECVQDMDHENMFWYRQDPGLGLRLIYFSYDVKMKEKGDIPEGYSVSREKKERFSLILESASTNQTSMYLCASSLIPGTGADEQYFGPGTRLTVT.

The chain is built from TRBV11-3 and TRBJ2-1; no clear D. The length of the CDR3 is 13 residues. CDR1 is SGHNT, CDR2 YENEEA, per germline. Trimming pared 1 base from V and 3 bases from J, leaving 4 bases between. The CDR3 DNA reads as TGTGCCAGCAGCTTAGCAGGCTACAATGAGCAGTTCTTC. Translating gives CASSLAGYNEQFF. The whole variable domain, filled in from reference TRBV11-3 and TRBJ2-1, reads EAGVVQSPRYKIIEKKQPVAFWCNPISGHNTLYWYLQNLGQGPELLIRYENEEAVDDSQLPKDRFSAERLKGVDSTLKIQPAELGDSAVYLCASSLAGYNEQFFGPGTRLTVL.

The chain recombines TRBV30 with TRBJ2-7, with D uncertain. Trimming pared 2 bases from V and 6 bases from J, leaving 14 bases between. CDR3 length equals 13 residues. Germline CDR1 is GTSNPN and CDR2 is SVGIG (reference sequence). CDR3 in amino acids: CAWSLGFQGEQYF. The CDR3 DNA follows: TGTGCCTGGAGTCTGGGCTTCCAAGGCGAGCAGTACTTC.

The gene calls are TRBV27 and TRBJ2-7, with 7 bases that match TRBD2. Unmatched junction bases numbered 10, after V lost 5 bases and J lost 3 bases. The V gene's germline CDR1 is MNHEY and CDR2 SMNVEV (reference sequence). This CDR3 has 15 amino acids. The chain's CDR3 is CASSDRDPGGYEQYF. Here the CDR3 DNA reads TGTGCCAGCAGTGACCGGGACCCGGGAGGCTACGAGCAGTACTTC.

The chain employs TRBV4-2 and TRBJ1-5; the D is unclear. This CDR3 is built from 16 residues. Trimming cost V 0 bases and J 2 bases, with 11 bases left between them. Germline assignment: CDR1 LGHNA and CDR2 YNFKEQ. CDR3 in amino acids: CASSQEMGSGNQPQHF. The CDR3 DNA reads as TGTGCCAGCAGCCAAGAAATGGGTTCTGGCAATCAGCCCCAGCATTTT.

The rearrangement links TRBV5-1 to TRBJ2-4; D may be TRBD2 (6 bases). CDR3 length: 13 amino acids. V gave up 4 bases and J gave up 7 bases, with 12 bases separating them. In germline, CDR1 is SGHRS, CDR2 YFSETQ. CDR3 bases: TGCGCCAGCAGCCCAGACGGAGGGAACATTCAGTACTTC. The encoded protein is CASSPDGGNIQYF. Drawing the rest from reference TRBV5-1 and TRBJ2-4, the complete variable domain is KAGVTQTPRYLIKTRGQQVTLSCSPISGHRSVSWYQQTPGQGLQFLFEYFSETQRNKGNFPGRFSGRQFSNSRSEMNVSTLELGDSALYLCASSPDGGNIQYFGAGTRLSVL.

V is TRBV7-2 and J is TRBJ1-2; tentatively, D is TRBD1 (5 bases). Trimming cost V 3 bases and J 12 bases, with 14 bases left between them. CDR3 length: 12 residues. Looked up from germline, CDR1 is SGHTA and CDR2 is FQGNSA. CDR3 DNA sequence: TGTGCCAGCAGCTTTCCTCTCGCGGGGCACACCTTC. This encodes CASSFPLAGHTF.

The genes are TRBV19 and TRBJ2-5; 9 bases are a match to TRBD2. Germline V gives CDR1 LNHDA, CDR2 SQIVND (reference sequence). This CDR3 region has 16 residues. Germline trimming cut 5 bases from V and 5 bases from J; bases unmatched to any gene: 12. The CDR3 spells CASSLLAREGRETQYF. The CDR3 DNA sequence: TGTGCCAGTAGTCTGCTTGCGCGGGAGGGCCGCGAGACCCAGTACTTC. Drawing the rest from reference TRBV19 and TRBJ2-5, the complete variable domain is DGGITQSPKYLFRKEGQNVTLSCEQNLNHDAMYWYRQDPGQGLRLIYYSQIVNDFQKGDIAEGYSVSREKKESFPLTVTSAQKNPTAFYLCASSLLAREGRETQYFGPGTRLLVL.

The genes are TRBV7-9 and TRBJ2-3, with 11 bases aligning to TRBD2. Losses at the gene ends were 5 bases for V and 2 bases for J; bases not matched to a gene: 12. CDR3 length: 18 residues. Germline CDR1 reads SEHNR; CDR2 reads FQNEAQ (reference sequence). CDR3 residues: CASSPRLLAGADTDTQYF. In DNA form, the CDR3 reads TGTGCCAGCAGCCCTAGGTTACTAGCGGGAGCCGACACAGATACGCAGTATTTT.

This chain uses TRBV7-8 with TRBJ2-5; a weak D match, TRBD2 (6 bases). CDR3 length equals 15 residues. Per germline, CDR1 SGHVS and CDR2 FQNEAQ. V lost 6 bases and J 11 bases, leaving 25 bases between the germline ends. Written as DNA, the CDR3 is TGTGCCAGCAGAGAAACGGGGGAGGCCGATAGAGAGCAGTACTTC. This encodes CASRETGEADREQYF.

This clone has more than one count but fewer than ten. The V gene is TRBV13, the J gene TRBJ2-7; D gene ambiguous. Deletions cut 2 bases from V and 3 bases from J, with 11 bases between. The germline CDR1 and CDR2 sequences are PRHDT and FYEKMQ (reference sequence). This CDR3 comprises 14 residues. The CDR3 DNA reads TGTGCCAGCAGCTTAAGCGATAGCCTCTACGAGCAGTACTTC. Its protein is CASSLSDSLYEQYF.

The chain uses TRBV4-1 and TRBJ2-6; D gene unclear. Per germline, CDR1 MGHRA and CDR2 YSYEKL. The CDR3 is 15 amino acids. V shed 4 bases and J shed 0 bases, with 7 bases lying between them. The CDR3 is CASSPDNSGANVLTF. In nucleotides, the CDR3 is TGCGCCAGCAGCCCTGATAACTCTGGGGCCAACGTCCTGACTTTC.

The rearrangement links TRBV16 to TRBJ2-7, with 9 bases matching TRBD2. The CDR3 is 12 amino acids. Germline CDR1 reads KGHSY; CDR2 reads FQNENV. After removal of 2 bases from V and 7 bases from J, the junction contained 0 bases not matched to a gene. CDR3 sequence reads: CASSQGLAEQYF. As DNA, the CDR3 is TGTGCCAGCAGCCAAGGACTAGCGGAGCAGTACTTC.

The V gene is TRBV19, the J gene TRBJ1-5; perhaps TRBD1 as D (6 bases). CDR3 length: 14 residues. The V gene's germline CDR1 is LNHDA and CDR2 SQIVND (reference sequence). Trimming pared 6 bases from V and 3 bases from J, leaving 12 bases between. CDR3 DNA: TGTGCCAGTAGCTGGACAGCGGTCAATCAGCCCCAGCATTTT. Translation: CASSWTAVNQPQHF. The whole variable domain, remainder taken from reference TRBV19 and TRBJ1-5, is DGGITQSPKYLFRKEGQNVTLSCEQNLNHDAMYWYRQDPGQGLRLIYYSQIVNDFQKGDIAEGYSVSREKKESFPLTVTSAQKNPTAFYLCASSWTAVNQPQHFGDGTRLSIL.